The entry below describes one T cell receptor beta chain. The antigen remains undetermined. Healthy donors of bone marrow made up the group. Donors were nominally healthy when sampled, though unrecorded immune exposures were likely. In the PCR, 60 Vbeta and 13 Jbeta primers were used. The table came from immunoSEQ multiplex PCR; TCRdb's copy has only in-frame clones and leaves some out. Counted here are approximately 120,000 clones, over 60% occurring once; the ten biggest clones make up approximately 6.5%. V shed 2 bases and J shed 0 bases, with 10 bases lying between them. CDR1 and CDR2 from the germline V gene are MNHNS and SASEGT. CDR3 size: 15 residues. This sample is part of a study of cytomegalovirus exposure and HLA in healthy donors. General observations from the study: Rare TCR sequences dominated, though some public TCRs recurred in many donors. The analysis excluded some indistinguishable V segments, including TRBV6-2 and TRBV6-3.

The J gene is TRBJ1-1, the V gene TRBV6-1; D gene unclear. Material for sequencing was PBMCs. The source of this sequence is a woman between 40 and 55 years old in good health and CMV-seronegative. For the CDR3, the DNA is TGTGCCAGCAGTGAAAGAGTGAGTGTGAACACTGAAGCTTTCTTT. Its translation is CASSERVSVNTEAFF.